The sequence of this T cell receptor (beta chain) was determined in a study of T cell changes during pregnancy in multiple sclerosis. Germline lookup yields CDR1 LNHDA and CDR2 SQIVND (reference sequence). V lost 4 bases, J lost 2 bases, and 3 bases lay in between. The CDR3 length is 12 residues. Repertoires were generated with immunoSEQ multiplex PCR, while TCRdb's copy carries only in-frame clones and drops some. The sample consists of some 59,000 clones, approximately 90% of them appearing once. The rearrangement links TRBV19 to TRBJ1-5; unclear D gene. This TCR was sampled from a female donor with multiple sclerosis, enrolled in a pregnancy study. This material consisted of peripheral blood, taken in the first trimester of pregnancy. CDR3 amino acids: CASSRRNQPQHF. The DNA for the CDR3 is TGTGCCAGTAGTAGGCGCAATCAGCCCCAGCATTTT.